A single sample is the source of the 9 T cell receptor beta chains below, sequenced in a study of cytotoxic CD8 clonotypes in ibrutinib-treated CLL. Libraries were prepared by immunoSEQ multiplex PCR; TCRdb keeps only in-frame clonotypes and omits some of them. In the table there are about 130,000 clones, approximately 80% of which are singletons. Here the sequenced sample was PBMCs, taken after 12 months of ibrutinib treatment. These receptors were taken from a human donor with chronic lymphocytic leukemia.

The chain uses TRBV9 and TRBJ2-1; maybe TRBD2 (5 bases). V was pared by 0 bases and J by 0 bases, with 10 bases between. Germline loops: CDR1 SGDLS, CDR2 YYNGEE. The CDR3 has 16 amino acids. DNA for the CDR3: TGTGCCAGCAGCGTAGCTGGGGAGAGCTCCTACAATGAGCAGTTCTTC. It is translated as CASSVAGESSYNEQFF.

This chain uses TRBV19 with TRBJ2-7, with unresolved D. Germline V CDR1 and CDR2: LNHDA, SQIVND (reference sequence). This CDR3 spans 15 amino acids. Trimming removed 3 bases at V and 2 bases at J, with 14 bases between. The CDR3 nucleotides read TGTGCCAGTAGTATTCGACCTGTGCAGCCCTACGAGCAGTACTTC. Protein sequence: CASSIRPVQPYEQYF.

This clone came up a few times. The gene calls are TRBV2 and TRBJ1-4, with TRBD1 matching over 9 bases. This CDR3 spans 16 amino acids. Germline CDR1 reads SNHLY; CDR2 reads FYNNEI. V was clipped by 6 bases and J by 5 bases; unmatched bases: 10. CDR3 sequence: CASSLESGTGNEKLFF. The CDR3 nucleotides are TGTGCCAGCAGCTTAGAATCCGGGACAGGGAATGAAAAACTGTTTTTT. Supplemented by reference TRBV2 and TRBJ1-4, the full variable domain reads EPEVTQTPSHQVTQMGQEVILRCVPISNHLYFYWYRQILGQKVEFLVSFYNNEISEKSEIFDDQFSVERPDGSNFTLKIRSTKLEDSAMYFCASSLESGTGNEKLFFGSGTQLSVL.

This clone is a singleton in its sample. The gene calls are TRBV5-4 and TRBJ2-7, with 15 bases that match TRBD2. Trimming removed 4 bases from V and 4 bases from J; junction bases left unmatched: 3. The CDR3 runs to 15 residues. CDR1 and CDR2 from the germline V gene are SGHNT and YYREEE (reference sequence). CDR3 residues: CASSQGLAGGYEQYF. In DNA form, the CDR3 reads TGTGCCAGCAGCCAAGGACTAGCGGGAGGGTACGAGCAGTACTTC.

About this clone itself: This same CDR3 is encoded by further DNA sequences in the sample. The V gene is TRBV9, the J gene TRBJ2-7, with 7 nucleotides matching TRBD1. CDR3 size: 14 residues. V lost 0 bases and J lost 2; bases outside the gene matches: 2. Germline V lookup: CDR1 SGDLS, CDR2 YYNGEE. The CDR3 reads CASSVGQGAYEQYF. The CDR3, as DNA: TGTGCCAGCAGCGTAGGGCAGGGGGCCTACGAGCAGTACTTC.

The gene calls are TRBV18 and TRBJ2-7; D remains unclear. Germline CDR1 KGHSH, CDR2 LQKENI. Trimming removed 1 base from V and 1 base from J, with 14 bases in between. The CDR3 has 16 amino acids. The CDR3 bases are TGTGCCAGCTCACCACTCGTTCAAGCACCGTCCTACGAGCAGTACTTC. It specifies CASSPLVQAPSYEQYF.

The chain employs TRBV2 and TRBJ2-1; perhaps D is TRBD1 or TRBD2 (6 bases each). Germline CDR1 and CDR2: SNHLY and FYNNEI. V dropped 6 bases and J dropped 14 bases, with 20 bases sitting between them. This CDR3 comprises 13 residues. CDR3 coding DNA: TGTGCCAGCAGCTCAATCCTAGGGGGGATAGAGTTCTTC. As protein: CASSSILGGIEFF.

This chain links TRBV5-6 with TRBJ2-4, with TRBD2 as a possible D gene (5 bases). The length of the CDR3 is 14 residues. From germline, CDR1 is SGHDT and CDR2 YYEEEE. V was clipped by 2 bases and J by 1 base, with 7 bases between them. CDR3 coding DNA: TGTGCCAGCAGCTTCGGGGTGGCCAAAAACATTCAGTACTTC. Its protein product is CASSFGVAKNIQYF.

The chain carries TRBV28 and TRBJ1-5; D not certain. The germline CDR1 and CDR2 sequences are MDHEN and SYDVKM. CDR3 length equals 12 residues. Trimming took off 3 bases at V and 6 bases at J, with 6 bases between the two ends. CDR3 in amino acids: CASSLPPQPQHF. DNA of the CDR3: TGTGCCAGCAGTTTGCCCCCTCAGCCCCAGCATTTT.